This T cell receptor beta chain was documented in a study of blood T cell repertoires in COVID-19. Across the study: Samples taken during acute and convalescent COVID-19 were collected in the United States, Italy and Spain. T cells, B-cell-depleted T cells, or PBMCs supplied cDNA or gDNA.

In the original workflow: Amplified reference gene primers provided the basis for estimating nucleated cell counts. Profiled with immunoSEQ multiplex PCR; TCRdb holds only in-frame clones, not every one. The V and J calls and the clone size are those of that table, but D and trimming were determined from the DNA. The sample yields under 20,000 clones, around 92% seen once. The CDR3 sequence is 15 residues long. Germline V gives CDR1 MNHEY, CDR2 SVGAGI. Deletions cut 8 bases from V and 2 bases from J, with 16 bases between. Sample: peripheral blood. The source is a human donor in a cohort sampled during active COVID-19. This rearrangement joins TRBV6-5 to TRBJ1-5; tentatively, D is TRBD1 (5 bases). As DNA, the CDR3 is TGTGCCAGCTCTGAACGGGGGGTTGGCAATCAGCCCCAGCATTTT. Encoded protein: CASSERGVGNQPQHF.